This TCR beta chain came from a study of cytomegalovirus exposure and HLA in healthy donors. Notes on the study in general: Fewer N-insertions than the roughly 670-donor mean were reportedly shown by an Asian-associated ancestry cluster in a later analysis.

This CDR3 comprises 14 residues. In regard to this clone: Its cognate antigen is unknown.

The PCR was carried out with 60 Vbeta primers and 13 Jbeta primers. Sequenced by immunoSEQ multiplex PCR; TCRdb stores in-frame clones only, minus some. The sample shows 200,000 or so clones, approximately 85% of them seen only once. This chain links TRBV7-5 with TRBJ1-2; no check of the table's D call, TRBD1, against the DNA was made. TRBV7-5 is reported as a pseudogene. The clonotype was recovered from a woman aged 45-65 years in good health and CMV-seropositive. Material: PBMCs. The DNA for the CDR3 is TGTGTCAGAAGCCGACAGGAGGGGGCGCCCGGCTACACCTTC. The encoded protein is CVRSRQEGAPGYTF.